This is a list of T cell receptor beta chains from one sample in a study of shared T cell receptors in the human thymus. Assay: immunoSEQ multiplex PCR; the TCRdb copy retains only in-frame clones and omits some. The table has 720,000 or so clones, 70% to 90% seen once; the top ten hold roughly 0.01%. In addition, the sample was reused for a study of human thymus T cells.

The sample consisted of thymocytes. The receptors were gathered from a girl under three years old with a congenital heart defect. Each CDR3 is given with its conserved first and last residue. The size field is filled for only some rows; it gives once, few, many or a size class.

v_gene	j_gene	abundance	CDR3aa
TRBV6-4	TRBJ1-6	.	CASSADSGNSPLHF
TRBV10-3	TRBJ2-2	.	CAISELANTGELFF
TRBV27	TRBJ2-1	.	CASAKYLDNEQFF
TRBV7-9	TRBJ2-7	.	CASSPPLTSGAPSTYEQYF
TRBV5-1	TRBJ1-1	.	CASSLRGCEAFF
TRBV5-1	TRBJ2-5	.	CASSLLALAGVETQYF
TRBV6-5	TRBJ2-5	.	CASSYSGPPGEQYF
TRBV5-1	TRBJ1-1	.	CASSFGPQDNTEAFF
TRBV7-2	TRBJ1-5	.	CASSLSRNFNQPQHF
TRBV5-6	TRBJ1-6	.	CASSSWAGTLVTSPLHF
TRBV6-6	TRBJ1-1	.	CASSNLVVNTEAFF
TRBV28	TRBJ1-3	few	CASSPGRGGNTIYF
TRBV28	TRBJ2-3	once	CASTDPWHGTDTQYF
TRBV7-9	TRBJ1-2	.	CASSPTGDYLFYGYTF
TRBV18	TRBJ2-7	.	CASSPGTGGYYEQYF
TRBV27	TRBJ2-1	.	CASSSLFPLVEHIRNEQFF
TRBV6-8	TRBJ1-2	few	CASSYSGQAYGYTF
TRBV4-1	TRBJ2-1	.	CASSPHDRGEPQFF
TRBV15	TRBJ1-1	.	CATRMEGASTEAFF
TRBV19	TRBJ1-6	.	CASSIEVRSPLHF
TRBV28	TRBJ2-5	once	CASSSPFRGEGEETQYF
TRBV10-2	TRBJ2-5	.	CASSAGDAGLTETQYF
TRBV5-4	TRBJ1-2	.	CASSSQGAFDYGYTF
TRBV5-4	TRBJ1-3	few	CASSWTGAGNTIYF
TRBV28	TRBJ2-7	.	CASSSMGQATYEQYF
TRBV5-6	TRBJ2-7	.	CASSLRRRAVYEQYF
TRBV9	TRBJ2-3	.	CASSAAGGEDTDTQYF
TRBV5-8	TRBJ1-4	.	CASSWGEVGTNEKLFF
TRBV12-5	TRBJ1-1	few	CASGSLVRTGENTEAFF
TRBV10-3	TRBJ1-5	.	CAISERGCGNQPQHF
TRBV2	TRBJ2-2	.	CASSALDRDISYTGELFF
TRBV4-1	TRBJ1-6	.	CASSRALRERGGNSPLHF
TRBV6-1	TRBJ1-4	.	CASSWAGQGEKLFF
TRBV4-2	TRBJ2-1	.	CASSQVGAGAPQPQFF
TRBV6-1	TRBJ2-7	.	CASSEGPTGGRVRQYF
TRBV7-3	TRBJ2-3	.	CASSERGDTQYF
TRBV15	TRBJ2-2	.	CATSRPGHTTGELFF
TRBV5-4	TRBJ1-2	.	CASSTGTGIEGYTF
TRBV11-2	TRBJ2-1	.	CASSLQGQTDEQFF
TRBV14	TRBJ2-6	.	CASSLTGMAALSGANVLTF
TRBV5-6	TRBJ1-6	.	CASSLIGQGFSPLHF
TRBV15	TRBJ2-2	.	CATSRATGYTGELFF
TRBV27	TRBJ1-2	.	CASSPRFSHPANYGYTF
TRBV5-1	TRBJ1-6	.	CASSPAWGYHSPLHF
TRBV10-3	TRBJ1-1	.	CAISEPRPGRLGRNTEAFF
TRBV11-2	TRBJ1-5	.	CASSAGGGTHQPQHF
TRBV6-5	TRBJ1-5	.	CASQMHGGNQPQHF
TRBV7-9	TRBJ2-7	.	CASSFSDRLNEQYF
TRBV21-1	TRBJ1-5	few	CASSSQHDQPQHF
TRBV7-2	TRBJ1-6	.	CASSPSLTGESSYNSPLHF
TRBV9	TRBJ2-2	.	CASSPTRASGNTGELFF
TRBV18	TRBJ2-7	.	CASSPQTAGEQYF
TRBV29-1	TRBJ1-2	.	CSVGRVRDRGLANYGYTF
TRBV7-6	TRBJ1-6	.	CASSFRARQGGGDSPLHF
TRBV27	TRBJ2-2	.	CASTGVNTGELFF
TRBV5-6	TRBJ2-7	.	CASSLRELETYEQYF
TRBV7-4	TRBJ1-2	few	CASSPLFGGYTF
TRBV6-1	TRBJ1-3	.	CASRLGGHTIYF
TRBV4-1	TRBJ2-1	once	CASSVARGTGTSGDNEQFF
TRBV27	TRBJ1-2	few	CASSTGDRGYTF